This TCR beta chain is from a study of cytomegalovirus exposure and HLA in healthy donors listed by TCRdb under 2017. Regarding the study in general: An earlier analysis of roughly 610 of the donors reported over 250 Gb of sequence data and approximately 120 million unique TCR beta sequences obtained from 150 million to 200 million T cells. Of the 300 to 450 genotyped donors, approximately 82% fell in the genetic ancestry cluster associated with self-reported Caucasian donors. All discovery cohort repertoires had been generated on a single sequencing platform. The study was designed to test whether signatures of past pathogen exposure could be identified by cataloging public T cell receptors. To study patterns of TCR occurrence, a later analysis re-analyzed previously published TCR beta repertoires from 700 or so donors and added high-resolution HLA genotyping. Typing coverage differed by locus: A, B, C, DRB1 and DQB1 were typed in roughly 620-630 donors, DQA1 in roughly 510, DPA1 in 600 to 610, and DPB1 in around 440. The study combined high-throughput TCR immunosequencing, statistical association of individual TCRs with disease status, and machine learning to predict cytomegalovirus infection status. Because of strong linkage in the cohort, roughly five DR-DQ haplotypes were treated as single units for association and clustering. An earlier analysis of 450 to 750 of the donors used high-throughput TCR beta sequencing to judge whether each TCR beta V gene segment behaved as functional or pseudogenic. Genome-wide SNP genotypes for about three fifths of the roughly 670 donors were used in a later genetic analysis, which treated that subset as a discovery cohort. A separate validation cohort of about 110 different subjects was used in addition to the roughly 720-subject first cohort. An early release that covered roughly 600 HLA-typed donors contained about 300 gigabases of sequencing data and roughly 84 million unique TCR sequences. In the later analysis, no new phenotypic data were used to find candidate immune exposures; instead, reliance was placed on TCR beta sequences and their occurrence across donors. On average, around 200,000 unique TCR beta nucleotide sequences were sequenced per donor among several hundred genotyped donors of the cohort, with 15% to 20% of those sequences being non-productive. Using immunosequencing, the study profiled T cell repertoires from 640 or so subjects and related those repertoires to cytomegalovirus serostatus. HLA typing covered class I and class II loci at four-digit resolution. Donor age, sex, ethnicity and CMV serostatus were collected together with the repertoire data.

CDR1 MNHNS and CDR2 SASEGT are derived from the germline V gene. The V end loses 7 bases and the J end loses 8 bases, and a stretch of 9 bases separates them. Reading from cysteine to phenylalanine, the CDR3 counts 11 amino acids. CDR3 DNA only is kept here, 33 bases in frame from base 1. Overall study results and their limits: A further reported finding was that TCR beta sequences accurately predicted the HLA-A and HLA-B alleles for most subjects in the first cohort. An earlier analysis of approximately 570 of the donors showed that most TCR beta V segments appeared in productive rearrangements either about 87% or about 30% of the time, which broadly matched IMGT annotations. A later analysis found that most CMV-associated TCR beta chains appeared HLA-restricted, with HLA associations seemingly driven largely by CMV exposure. When HLA alleles, especially DR and DQ, strongly co-occurred, attributing TCR associations to individual alleles was difficult. In vitro tests confirmed that a few of the cytomegalovirus-associated TCR beta chains recognize cytomegalovirus antigens. Because counts were too low, some 16 rarely observed V segments, including chromosome 9 orphons, were excluded from the earlier analysis of 587 of the donors. Roughly uniform sequencing depth across donors was assumed in presence/absence analyses, although this assumption may not hold. This cohort had only TCR beta chains sequenced, and the lack of alpha or paired-chain data limited which features could be detected. Correlated functional status among segregating V segments might be attributable to linkage disequilibrium, but an unknown experimental factor could not be ruled out. The classifier was reported to diagnose cytomegalovirus status with high specificity and sensitivity in both the original cohort and the validation cohort. The only immune exposure information available for the cohort was CMV serostatus. Because the 87-base-pair reads could not distinguish some IMGT-functional V segments, including TRBV6-2 and TRBV6-3, those segments were excluded. A group of highly shared sequence variants was considered likely to be a technical artifact of the sequencing pipeline. V-gene and J-gene trimming of TCR beta chains was associated with a missense DCLRE1C variant in a later genetic analysis, and the association was replicated in an independent cohort. HLA typing was unavailable for some donors at each locus, so association tests used only the typed subset. Specific HLA alleles were associated with 15,000 to 20,000 TCR beta sequences at a false discovery rate of 0.05 in a later analysis. In a later analysis, HLA-associated TCR beta chains showed more clonal expansion and lower generation probabilities than non-associated chains that were equally common. It was suggested by the authors that the approach could potentially be generalized to other disease states and immunological phenotypes. In a later analysis, TCR association rates were found to vary across HLA loci, with the most associated TCRs seen for DRB1 alleles and the fewest for HLA-C alleles. According to a later analysis, parvovirus B19, influenza, CMV and Epstein-Barr virus appeared linked to several top co-occurrence clusters. Most TCR sequences were observed very rarely across donors, whereas some public TCRs were present in many individuals. A later genetic analysis reported fewer N-insertions in productive TCRs among donors in an Asian-associated ancestry cluster than the roughly 700-donor mean. The study gave a list of some 150 TCR beta chains associated with cytomegalovirus.

In total, over 600 healthy bone marrow donors made up the cohort. At the time of sampling, all cohort members were nominally healthy, though unrecorded immune exposures were likely present. The donor was CMV seropositive and belonged to the group of 270 or so seropositive cohort members. Every donor gave a peripheral blood sample, and the peripheral blood mononuclear cells from that sample were used for TCR beta sequencing. Genomic DNA was extracted from the blood cell samples with the Qiagen DNeasy Blood Extraction Kit. As for this clone: Its binding antigen is unknown.

The library was built by means of the immunoSEQ multiplex PCR assay. The multiplex PCR relied on a mix of 60 forward primers for TCR Vbeta segments and 13 reverse primers for TCR Jbeta segments. The CDR3 region of rearranged TCR beta genes was amplified from genomic DNA with a multiplex PCR assay. The amplified TCR beta libraries were sequenced on the Illumina HiSeq System as 87-base-pair reads. Under the source paper's analysis protocol: Across the 700 or so repertoires, a later analysis counted approximately 83 million unique TCR beta chains, roughly 11 million of which were shared by at least two donors. To remove PCR and sequencing errors, raw reads were error-corrected and collapsed into unique sequences using a nearest-neighbor algorithm that merged closely related sequences. To assign V, D and J gene segments, CDR3 sequences were aligned to IMGT reference sequences. For a sequence to be retained, a match of at least six nucleotides was required to both a V gene segment and a J gene segment. A rearrangement counted as productive if the CDR3 had no stop codons and remained in frame with V and J, and every other rearrangement counted as non-productive. CDR3 was defined according to IMGT convention as the region running from the second conserved V-encoded cysteine to the conserved J-encoded phenylalanine. The earlier analysis of about 640 of the donors excluded any sequence lacking an unambiguous match to a single V gene segment. In an earlier analysis of approximately 590 of the donors, a V segment was called functional when productive rearrangements were above 56.7%, and segregating when the standard deviation between donors exceeded 5%. A statistical classification framework was built to diagnose cytomegalovirus status from the catalog of TCR beta chain sequences. V and J gene assignment, in a later analysis, came from comparing TCR nucleotide sequences with IMGT/GENE-DB human TR gene sequences. A later analysis assigned CDR3 sequences and most-parsimonious VDJ recombination scenarios with the TCRdist pipeline. In a later analysis, each TCR beta chain was defined by its CDR3 amino acid sequence together with its V-gene family, and reads lacking a unique V-gene family were excluded. In a later analysis, 500 to 700 highly shared, low-generation-probability nucleotide sequences were removed to address suspected cross-contamination and a sequencing artifact. In a later analysis, a clonal expansion index for each public chain was calculated from normalized within-repertoire ranks of inferred template counts. A later analysis computed generation probabilities with a VDJ recombination model fitted to out-of-frame rearrangements, and checked the results against IGoR. In a later analysis, hypergeometric tests were used to score TCR-TCR, TCR-HLA and TCR-CMV co-occurrence, with a repertoire-size bias correction applied to TCR pairs. False discovery rates were estimated in a later analysis by permuting HLA or CMV assignments 20 times. In a later analysis, co-occurring TCRs were grouped using DBSCAN, with TCRdist sequence similarity added in when clustering inside HLA-allele-positive subsets. For co-occurrence clustering, repertoires with fewer than 30,000 or more than 120,000 public chains were excluded, along with 4 to 6 repertoires with anomalous nucleotide sharing. TCRdb holds this immuneACCESS table with in-frame rearrangements only. Some clones are missing; in checked studies, unresolved V genes explain under half, and the rest has no known cause. Clonal size and the V and J genes are those of that table, whereas D and trimming came from the DNA. This sample's table carries tens of thousands of clones. Approximately 15% of the sample comes from the top ten.

This receptor was obtained from a man aged 50-59 years in good health and CMV-seropositive. The sequenced sample consisted of PBMCs. In this chain, TRBV6-1 is recombined with TRBJ1-3; the D gene assignment is ambiguous. The CDR3 protein is CASTGRYTIYF. Here is the DNA: TGTGCCAGCACGGGAAGGTACACCATATATTTT.